The present entry profiles one T cell receptor (beta chain) with its context. The sample belongs to a study of blood T cell repertoires in COVID-19. The table came from immunoSEQ multiplex PCR; TCRdb's copy has only in-frame clones and leaves some out. The sample records some 60,000 clones, 70% to 90% being singletons. The CDR3 has 12 residues. Trimming removed 2 bases from V and 4 bases from J, with 9 bases in between. CDR1 and CDR2 from the germline V gene are GTSNPN and SVGIG (reference sequence). The sequenced material came from peripheral blood. The source of this sequence is a man aged 60 to 69 with acute or convalescent COVID-19. The chain combines TRBV30 with TRBJ2-7, with D uncertain. CDR3 in DNA: TGTGCCTGGAGTTCATCAACTTACGAGCAGTACTTC. Protein sequence: CAWSSSTYEQYF.